This TCR beta chain was documented in a study of blood T cell repertoires in COVID-19. Study summary: The study drew acute and convalescent COVID-19 samples from the United States, Italy and Spain. Nucleic acid was either cDNA or gDNA, and it came from T cells, B-cell-depleted T cells, or PBMCs.

Authors' analysis steps: Nucleated cell counts were estimated from reference gene primer amplification. Profiled with immunoSEQ multiplex PCR; TCRdb holds only in-frame clones, not every one. Clone size and V and J calls were adopted from that table, with D and trimming inferred from the DNA. The sample consists of approximately 230,000 clones, just over 85% of them appearing once. The junction had 5 bases not matched to a gene; V was cut back by 4 bases and J by 1 base. The CDR3 contains 14 residues. The V gene's germline CDR1 is SGHNT and CDR2 YYREEE (reference sequence). Material for sequencing was peripheral blood. The rearrangement uses TRBV5-4 and TRBJ2-7, with 7 bases lining up with TRBD1. This sequence originates from a man older than 75 with acute or convalescent COVID-19. The CDR3 region is CASSATQGSYEQYF. CDR3 nucleotides: TGTGCCAGCAGCGCCACACAGGGGTCCTACGAGCAGTACTTC.